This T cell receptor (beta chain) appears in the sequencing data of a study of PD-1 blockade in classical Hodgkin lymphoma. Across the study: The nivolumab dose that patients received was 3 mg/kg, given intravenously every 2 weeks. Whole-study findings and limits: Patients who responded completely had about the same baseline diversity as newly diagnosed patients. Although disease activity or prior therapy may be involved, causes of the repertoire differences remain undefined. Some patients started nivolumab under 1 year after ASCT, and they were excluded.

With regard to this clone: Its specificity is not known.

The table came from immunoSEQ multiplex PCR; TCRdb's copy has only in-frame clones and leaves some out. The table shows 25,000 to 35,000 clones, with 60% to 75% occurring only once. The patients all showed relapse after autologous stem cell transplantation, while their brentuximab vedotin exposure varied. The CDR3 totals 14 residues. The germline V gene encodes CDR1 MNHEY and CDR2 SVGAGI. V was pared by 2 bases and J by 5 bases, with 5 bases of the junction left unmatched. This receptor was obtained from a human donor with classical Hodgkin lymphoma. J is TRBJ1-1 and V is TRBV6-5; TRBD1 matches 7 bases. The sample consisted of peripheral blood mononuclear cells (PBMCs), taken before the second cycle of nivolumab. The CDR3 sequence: CASSYRTGGTEAFF. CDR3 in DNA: TGTGCCAGCAGTTACAGGACAGGAGGAACTGAAGCTTTCTTT.